A selection of T cell receptor beta chains follows, all from one sample in a study of blood T cell repertoires in COVID-19. TCRdb's table, derived via immunoSEQ multiplex PCR, lists solely in-frame clones and lacks some. Of some 530,000 clones in the sample, 70% to 90% were seen once. Sequences were obtained from PBMCs or T cells enriched from blood (not recorded which). All receptors derive from a woman aged 60-75 years who had recovered from COVID-19. CDR3s include the opening cysteine and the closing phenylalanine or tryptophan. The order of the fields is J gene, V gene, CDR3 length, D gene, clone size, CDR3 protein, CDR3 DNA. The D gene is left open where the match is weak. Clone size appears in some rows only: once, few, many, or a class for an expanded clone.

J gene: TRBJ2-5; V gene: TRBV29-1; CDR3 length: 13; D gene: -; clone size: -; CDR3 protein: CSASPLSQETQYF; CDR3 DNA: TGCAGCGCCTCCCCGTTGAGTCAAGAGACCCAGTACTTC
J gene: TRBJ1-1; V gene: TRBV12-3/TRBV12-4; CDR3 length: 13; D gene: -; clone size: -; CDR3 protein: CASTTGLGTEAFF; CDR3 DNA: TGTGCCAGCACCACGGGTTTGGGCACTGAAGCTTTCTTT
J gene: TRBJ1-4; V gene: TRBV6-5; CDR3 length: 15; D gene: TRBD1; clone size: -; CDR3 protein: CASSPGQGFNEKLFF; CDR3 DNA: TGTGCCAGCAGTCCGGGACAGGGTTTTAATGAAAAACTGTTTTTT
J gene: TRBJ2-2; V gene: TRBV6-5; CDR3 length: 14; D gene: TRBD1; clone size: -; CDR3 protein: CASSATGDTGELFF; CDR3 DNA: TGTGCCAGCAGCGCAACAGGGGACACCGGGGAGCTGTTTTTT
J gene: TRBJ2-1; V gene: TRBV7-9; CDR3 length: 11; D gene: -; clone size: -; CDR3 protein: CAGLYRAEQFF; CDR3 DNA: TGTGCCGGGCTTTACAGGGCCGAGCAGTTCTTC
J gene: TRBJ1-1; V gene: TRBV2; CDR3 length: 13; D gene: TRBD1; clone size: -; CDR3 protein: CATRTGLNTEAFF; CDR3 DNA: TGTGCCACCAGGACAGGGTTGAACACTGAAGCTTTCTTT
J gene: TRBJ1-6; V gene: TRBV19; CDR3 length: 12; D gene: -; clone size: -; CDR3 protein: CASSVLNSPLHF; CDR3 DNA: TGTGCCAGTAGTGTCCTGAATTCACCCCTCCACTTT
J gene: TRBJ1-1; V gene: TRBV7-8; CDR3 length: 12; D gene: -; clone size: -; CDR3 protein: CASSLTGLEAFF; CDR3 DNA: TGTGCCAGCAGCTTAACTGGGCTTGAAGCTTTCTTT
J gene: TRBJ1-1; V gene: TRBV28; CDR3 length: 14; D gene: -; clone size: -; CDR3 protein: CASSSPGGNTEAFF; CDR3 DNA: TGTGCCAGCAGTTCTCCCGGTGGGAACACTGAAGCTTTCTTT
J gene: TRBJ1-6; V gene: TRBV3-1/TRBV3-2; CDR3 length: 14; D gene: -; clone size: -; CDR3 protein: CASRRDFYNSPLHF; CDR3 DNA: TGTGCCAGCAGGCGGGACTTCTATAATTCACCCCTCCACTTT
J gene: TRBJ2-3; V gene: TRBV7-9; CDR3 length: 16; D gene: -; clone size: -; CDR3 protein: CASRVTQTMGTDTQYF; CDR3 DNA: TGTGCCAGCAGGGTTACGCAGACAATGGGCACAGATACGCAGTATTTT
J gene: TRBJ2-3; V gene: TRBV5-1; CDR3 length: 16; D gene: TRBD2; clone size: -; CDR3 protein: CASSPQASGGTDTQYF; CDR3 DNA: TGCGCCAGCAGCCCCCAGGCTAGCGGGGGGACAGATACGCAGTATTTT
J gene: TRBJ1-2; V gene: TRBV30; CDR3 length: 16; D gene: -; clone size: -; CDR3 protein: CAWRGEGRTESYGYTF; CDR3 DNA: TGTGCCTGGAGGGGGGAAGGGAGGACGGAGAGCTATGGCTACACCTTC
J gene: TRBJ1-4; V gene: TRBV4-2; CDR3 length: 19; D gene: -; clone size: -; CDR3 protein: CASSPRGGLPPEKDEKLFF; CDR3 DNA: TGTGCCAGCAGCCCCCGGGGAGGGCTCCCCCCCGAGAAGGATGAAAAACTGTTTTTT
J gene: TRBJ2-5; V gene: TRBV4-1; CDR3 length: 14; D gene: -; clone size: -; CDR3 protein: CASSQGEYQETQYF; CDR3 DNA: TGCGCCAGCAGCCAAGGGGAGTACCAAGAGACCCAGTACTTC
J gene: TRBJ2-5; V gene: TRBV9; CDR3 length: 14; D gene: -; clone size: -; CDR3 protein: CASSARGGGETQYF; CDR3 DNA: TGTGCCAGCAGCGCACGAGGGGGAGGGGAGACCCAGTACTTC
J gene: TRBJ1-5; V gene: TRBV6-5; CDR3 length: 14; D gene: -; clone size: -; CDR3 protein: CASSPQRGGQPQHF; CDR3 DNA: TGTGCCAGCAGTCCACAGCGAGGAGGTCAGCCCCAGCATTTT
J gene: TRBJ1-1; V gene: TRBV30; CDR3 length: 12; D gene: TRBD1; clone size: -; CDR3 protein: CAWSRGLTEAFF; CDR3 DNA: TGTGCCTGGTCCAGGGGGCTCACTGAAGCTTTCTTT
J gene: TRBJ1-2; V gene: TRBV29-1; CDR3 length: 16; D gene: TRBD1; clone size: -; CDR3 protein: CSVDPGQGFRNYGYTF; CDR3 DNA: TGCAGCGTTGATCCGGGACAGGGGTTTCGGAACTATGGCTACACCTTC
J gene: TRBJ1-1; V gene: TRBV6-1; CDR3 length: 14; D gene: TRBD1; clone size: few; CDR3 protein: CATNPGRGRTEAFF; CDR3 DNA: TGTGCCACCAATCCTGGCAGGGGGCGAACTGAAGCTTTCTTT
J gene: TRBJ2-3; V gene: TRBV27; CDR3 length: 12; D gene: TRBD1; clone size: -; CDR3 protein: CASADREDTQYF; CDR3 DNA: TGTGCCAGCGCTGACAGGGAAGATACGCAGTATTTT
J gene: TRBJ2-1; V gene: TRBV5-1; CDR3 length: 16; D gene: -; clone size: once; CDR3 protein: CASTLGGGTSYNEQFF; CDR3 DNA: TGCGCCAGCACCTTGGGGGGGGGCACGTCCTACAATGAGCAGTTCTTC
J gene: TRBJ1-1; V gene: TRBV6-5; CDR3 length: 13; D gene: -; clone size: -; CDR3 protein: CASSYQGRTEAFF; CDR3 DNA: TGTGCCAGCAGTTACCAGGGAAGGACTGAAGCTTTCTTT
J gene: TRBJ2-7; V gene: TRBV15; CDR3 length: 13; D gene: TRBD1; clone size: -; CDR3 protein: CATSRAQGSEQYF; CDR3 DNA: TGTGCCACCAGCAGGGCACAGGGGAGCGAGCAGTACTTC
J gene: TRBJ1-5; V gene: TRBV6-6; CDR3 length: 14; D gene: TRBD1; clone size: -; CDR3 protein: CASRGQGSNQPQHF; CDR3 DNA: TGTGCCAGCAGGGGACAGGGCTCCAATCAGCCCCAGCATTTT
J gene: TRBJ1-4; V gene: TRBV5-1; CDR3 length: 15; D gene: TRBD1; clone size: -; CDR3 protein: CASSQGNRGNEKLFF; CDR3 DNA: TGCGCCAGCAGCCAGGGGAACAGGGGGAATGAAAAACTGTTTTTT
J gene: TRBJ2-7; V gene: TRBV27; CDR3 length: 14; D gene: TRBD2; clone size: -; CDR3 protein: CASSLGTRRDEQYF; CDR3 DNA: TGTGCCAGCAGTTTGGGGACTAGGAGGGACGAGCAGTACTTC
J gene: TRBJ1-2; V gene: TRBV3-1/TRBV3-2; CDR3 length: 14; D gene: -; clone size: -; CDR3 protein: CASSQAWQNYGYTF; CDR3 DNA: TGTGCCAGCAGCCAAGCGTGGCAGAACTATGGCTACACCTTC
J gene: TRBJ2-7; V gene: TRBV6-1; CDR3 length: 12; D gene: -; clone size: -; CDR3 protein: CASSEGIAARYF; CDR3 DNA: TGTGCCAGCAGTGAAGGGATAGCAGCGCGGTACTTC
J gene: TRBJ1-1; V gene: TRBV27; CDR3 length: 13; D gene: TRBD1; clone size: -; CDR3 protein: CASSRTGETEAFF; CDR3 DNA: TGTGCCAGCAGTCGAACAGGGGAGACTGAAGCTTTCTTT
J gene: TRBJ1-3; V gene: TRBV29-1; CDR3 length: 13; D gene: -; clone size: -; CDR3 protein: CSVQTGTRNTIYF; CDR3 DNA: TGCAGCGTGCAAACAGGGACTAGAAACACCATATATTTT
J gene: TRBJ2-3; V gene: TRBV4-1; CDR3 length: 16; D gene: TRBD2; clone size: few; CDR3 protein: CASSRGLAGGTDTQYF; CDR3 DNA: TGCGCCAGCAGCCGTGGACTAGCGGGGGGCACAGATACGCAGTATTTT
J gene: TRBJ2-1; V gene: TRBV10-3; CDR3 length: 13; D gene: -; clone size: -; CDR3 protein: CAIWDSRDNEQFF; CDR3 DNA: TGTGCCATCTGGGACTCGAGGGACAATGAGCAGTTCTTC
J gene: TRBJ1-1; V gene: TRBV2; CDR3 length: 13; D gene: -; clone size: -; CDR3 protein: CASRTTVNTEAFF; CDR3 DNA: TGTGCCAGCAGAACCACAGTTAACACTGAAGCTTTCTTT